This T cell receptor (beta chain) is drawn from a study of blood T cell repertoires in COVID-19. The wider study: Sites across the United States, Italy and Spain contributed samples from acute and convalescent COVID-19.

J gave up 2 bases and V 0 bases, and 9 bases lay outside the gene matches. This CDR3 spans 18 amino acids. Germline V lookup: CDR1 SGHRS, CDR2 YFSETQ. Generated by immunoSEQ multiplex PCR, the TCRdb table keeps only in-frame clones and is missing some. The table lists 78,000 or so clones, about 85% of them singletons. The chain has TRBV5-1 and TRBJ2-5; 11 nucleotides align to TRBD2. The sequence derives from a human donor in a cohort sampled during active COVID-19. The sample taken for sequencing was peripheral blood. DNA for the CDR3: TGCGCCAGCAGCTTGGGAGGACTAGCGGGCCCCGCACAAGAGACCCAGTACTTC. It translates to CASSLGGLAGPAQETQYF.